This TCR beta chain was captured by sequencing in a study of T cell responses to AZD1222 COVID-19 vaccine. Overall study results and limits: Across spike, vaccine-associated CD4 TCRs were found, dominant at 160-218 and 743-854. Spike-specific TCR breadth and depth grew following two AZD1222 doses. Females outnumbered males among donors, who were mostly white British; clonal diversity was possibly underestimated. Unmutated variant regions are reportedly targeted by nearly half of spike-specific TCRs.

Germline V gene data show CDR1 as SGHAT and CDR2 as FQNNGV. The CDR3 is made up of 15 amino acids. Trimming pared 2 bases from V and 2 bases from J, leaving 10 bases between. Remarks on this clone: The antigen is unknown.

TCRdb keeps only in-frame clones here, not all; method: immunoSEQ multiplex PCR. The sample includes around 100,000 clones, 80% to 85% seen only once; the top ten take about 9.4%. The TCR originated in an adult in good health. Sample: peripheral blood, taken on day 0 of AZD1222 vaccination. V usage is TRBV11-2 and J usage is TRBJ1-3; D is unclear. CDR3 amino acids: CASSLLSGPGNTIYF. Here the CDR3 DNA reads TGTGCCAGCAGCTTACTGTCAGGACCTGGAAACACCATATATTTT.